This T cell receptor (beta chain) comes out of a study of blood T cell repertoires in COVID-19. Study as a whole: COVID-19 samples from acute and convalescent phases originated in the United States, Italy and Spain.

Trimming removed 2 bases from V and 4 bases from J; junction bases left unmatched: 2. This CDR3 spans 15 amino acids. Germline loops: CDR1 SGDLS, CDR2 YYNGEE. Only in-frame clones appear in the TCRdb table, and some are missing; sequencing was by immunoSEQ multiplex PCR. The table lists 300,000 or so clones, around 87% of them singletons. The chain links TRBV9 to TRBJ2-7, with 14 bases that match TRBD2. This sequence was found in a woman in her fifties or sixties who had recovered from COVID-19. The sample was peripheral blood. For the CDR3, the DNA is TGTGCCAGCAGCGTGGGACTAGCGGGAGAGTACGAGCAGTACTTC. Its translation: CASSVGLAGEYEQYF.